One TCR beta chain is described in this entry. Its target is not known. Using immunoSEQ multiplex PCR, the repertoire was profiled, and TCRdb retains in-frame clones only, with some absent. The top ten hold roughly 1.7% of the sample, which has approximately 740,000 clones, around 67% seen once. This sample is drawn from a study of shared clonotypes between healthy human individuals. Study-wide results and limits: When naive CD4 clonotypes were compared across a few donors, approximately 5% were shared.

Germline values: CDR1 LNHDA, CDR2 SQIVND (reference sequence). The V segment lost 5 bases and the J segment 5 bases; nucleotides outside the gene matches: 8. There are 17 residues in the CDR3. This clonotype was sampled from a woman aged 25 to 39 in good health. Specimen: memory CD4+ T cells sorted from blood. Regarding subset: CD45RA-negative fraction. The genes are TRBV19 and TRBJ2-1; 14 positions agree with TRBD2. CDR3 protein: CASSDQGLAGANNEQFF. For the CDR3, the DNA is TGTGCCAGTAGTGACCAGGGACTAGCGGGAGCCAACAATGAGCAGTTCTTC.